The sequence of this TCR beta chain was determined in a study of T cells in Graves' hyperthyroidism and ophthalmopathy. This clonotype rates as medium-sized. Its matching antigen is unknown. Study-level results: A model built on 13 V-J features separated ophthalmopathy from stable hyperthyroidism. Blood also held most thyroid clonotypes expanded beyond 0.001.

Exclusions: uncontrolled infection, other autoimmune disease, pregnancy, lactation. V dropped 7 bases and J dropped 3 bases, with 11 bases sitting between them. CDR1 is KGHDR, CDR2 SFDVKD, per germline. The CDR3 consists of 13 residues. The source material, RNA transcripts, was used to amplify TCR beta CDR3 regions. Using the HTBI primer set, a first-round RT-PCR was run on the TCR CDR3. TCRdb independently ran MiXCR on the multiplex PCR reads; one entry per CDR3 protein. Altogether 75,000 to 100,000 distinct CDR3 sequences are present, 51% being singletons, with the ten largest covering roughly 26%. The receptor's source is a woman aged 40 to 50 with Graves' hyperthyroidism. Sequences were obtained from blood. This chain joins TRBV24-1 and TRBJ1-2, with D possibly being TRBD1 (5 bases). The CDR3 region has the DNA TGTGCCACCAGCCTGGACAAGCACTATGGCTACACCTTC. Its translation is CATSLDKHYGYTF.